Shown below are 12 T cell receptor beta chains from a single sample sequenced in a study of T cells in Graves' hyperthyroidism and ophthalmopathy. The source material, RNA transcripts, was used to amplify TCR beta CDR3 regions. TCR CDR3 underwent first-round RT-PCR with the HTBI primer set. In TCRdb, the multiplex PCR reads were re-called with MiXCR into one record per CDR3 protein. The data hold hundreds of thousands of distinct CDR3 sequences, with 14% observed a single time. Sequencing was carried out using blood. These receptors were obtained from a woman between 25 and 40 years old with Graves' hyperthyroidism.

J is TRBJ2-4 and V is TRBV4-1, with 12 bases aligning to TRBD2. CDR1 is MGHRA and CDR2 is YSYEKL in the germline V gene. J was trimmed by 1 base and V by 1 base; bases with no gene match: 11. The CDR3 is 20 amino acids. CDR3 DNA sequence: TGCGCCAGCAGCCAAGTTCCACTAGCGGGAGGCGTTGATGCCAAAAACATTCAGTACTTC. This encodes CASSQVPLAGGVDAKNIQYF.

This clonotype was seen more than once but under ten times. At one end, the junction sequence differs from germline, possibly due to a read error. This chain links TRBV5-1 with TRBJ2-6; 7 bases line up with TRBD2. The CDR3 has 15 residues. Germline V gene data show CDR1 as SGHRS and CDR2 as YFSETQ. The chain's CDR3 is CASSLQLGGANVLTF. The DNA of the CDR3 is TGCGCCAGCAGCTTGCAATTGGGAGGGGCCAACGTCCTCACTTTC.

The table lists this clonotype with many counts. The J gene is TRBJ2-5, the V gene TRBV28, with D possibly TRBD1 on 6 matching bases. The CDR3 runs 12 residues. From germline, CDR1 is MDHEN and CDR2 SYDVKM. V was cut by 7 bases and J by 4 bases, with 10 bases left in between. The CDR3 DNA sequence: TGTGCCAGCAACAGGGTCCCAGAGACCCAGTACTTC. Protein product: CASNRVPETQYF.

The chain links TRBV6-9 to TRBJ1-1, with D perhaps matching TRBD1 (5 bases). V lost 2 bases to trimming and J lost 1 base, with 8 bases between them. This CDR3 is built from 14 residues. The germline gives CDR1 MNHGY, CDR2 SVAAGI. The CDR3 loop reads CASSYGHANTEAFF. The CDR3 DNA reads as TGTGCCAGCAGTTATGGACACGCGAACACTGAAGCTTTCTTT.

This clonotype was seen just once. The chain recombines TRBV7-9 with TRBJ2-1; D is unresolved. Trimming shortened V by 3 bases and J by 5 bases, and 20 bases separated the two germline ends. CDR3 length equals 17 residues. The V gene's germline CDR1 is SEHNR and CDR2 FQNEAQ (reference sequence). CDR3 DNA: TGTGCCAGCAGCTTGGGGTACGACGTTAATTCAAACAATGAGCAGTTCTTC. Protein sequence: CASSLGYDVNSNNEQFF.

This clonotype was recorded many times. This chain joins TRBV7-2 and TRBJ2-5, with a weak D call TRBD2 (7 bases). Germline CDR1 is SGHTA and CDR2 is FQGNSA. The CDR3 contains 13 residues. The ends were cut back, 7 bases at V and 10 bases at J, with 19 bases in the middle. The CDR3 DNA follows: TGTGCCAGCACCCTTCGGGGGGCCGGTAACCAGTACTTC. It specifies CASTLRGAGNQYF.

This clonotype was detected ten times or more. The chain recombines TRBV27 with TRBJ2-2; 10 bases map to TRBD2. The V segment lost 2 bases and the J segment 3 bases; nucleotides outside the gene matches: 15. Germline V gene sequence: CDR1 MNHEY, CDR2 SMNVEV (reference sequence). The CDR3 contains 20 residues. Here the CDR3 reads CASSLRAGTAGGRDTGELFF. The CDR3 region has the DNA TGTGCCAGCAGTTTACGCGCCGGGACAGCGGGAGGGAGAGACACCGGGGAGCTGTTTTTT.

The chain combines TRBV4-3 with TRBJ2-3; D may be TRBD2 (6 bases). Germline lookup yields CDR1 LGHNA and CDR2 YSLEER. The CDR3 has 18 residues. Trimming pared 1 base from V and 0 bases from J, leaving 17 bases between. CDR3 sequence: CASSQGRGYGSSTDTQYF. CDR3 DNA: TGCGCCAGCAGCCAAGGGAGAGGGTACGGGAGTAGCACAGATACGCAGTATTTT.

This clonotype appeared many times. The chain couples TRBV6-2 or TRBV6-3 to TRBJ2-2; the D gene is possibly TRBD1 (7 bases). Trimming pared 6 bases from V and 6 bases from J, leaving 11 bases between. Germline CDR1 is MNHEY and CDR2 is SVGEGT. The CDR3 runs 13 residues. The CDR3 is CASRVRGAGELFF. The DNA of the CDR3 is TGTGCCAGCAGAGTCAGGGGGGCCGGGGAGCTGTTTTTT.

In its sample, this clonotype was seen many times. This chain joins TRBV5-1 and TRBJ2-3, with 14 bases lining up with TRBD2. The CDR3 is 16 residues long. The junction had 4 bases not matched to a gene; V was cut back by 4 bases and J by 3 bases. Germline CDR1 is SGHRS and CDR2 is YFSETQ. The CDR3: CASSQTSGRVTDTQYF. For the CDR3, the DNA is TGCGCCAGCAGCCAGACTAGCGGGAGGGTGACAGATACGCAGTATTTT.

This clonotype has at least ten counts. Written as DNA, the CDR3 is TGTGCCAGCAGCCAAGGTTTTGGGAAGACCCAGTACTTC. It codes for CASSQGFGKTQYF. The chain employs TRBV3-1 and TRBJ2-5; D gene unclear. The germline V and J ends were trimmed by 1 base and 6 bases, with 9 bases remaining between them. This CDR3 region has 13 residues. Germline-derived CDR1 and CDR2 are LGHDT and YNNKEL (reference sequence).

This chain uses TRBV7-2 with TRBJ2-7; D is perhaps TRBD2 (5 bases). This CDR3 has 18 residues. Germline assignment: CDR1 SGHTA and CDR2 FQGNSA. Trimming removed 5 bases from V and 1 base from J, with 24 bases in between. This chain's CDR3 is CASSRNTWTGLGSYEQYF. The CDR3 bases are TGTGCCAGCAGCCGAAATACCTGGACCGGACTTGGGTCCTACGAGCAGTACTTC.